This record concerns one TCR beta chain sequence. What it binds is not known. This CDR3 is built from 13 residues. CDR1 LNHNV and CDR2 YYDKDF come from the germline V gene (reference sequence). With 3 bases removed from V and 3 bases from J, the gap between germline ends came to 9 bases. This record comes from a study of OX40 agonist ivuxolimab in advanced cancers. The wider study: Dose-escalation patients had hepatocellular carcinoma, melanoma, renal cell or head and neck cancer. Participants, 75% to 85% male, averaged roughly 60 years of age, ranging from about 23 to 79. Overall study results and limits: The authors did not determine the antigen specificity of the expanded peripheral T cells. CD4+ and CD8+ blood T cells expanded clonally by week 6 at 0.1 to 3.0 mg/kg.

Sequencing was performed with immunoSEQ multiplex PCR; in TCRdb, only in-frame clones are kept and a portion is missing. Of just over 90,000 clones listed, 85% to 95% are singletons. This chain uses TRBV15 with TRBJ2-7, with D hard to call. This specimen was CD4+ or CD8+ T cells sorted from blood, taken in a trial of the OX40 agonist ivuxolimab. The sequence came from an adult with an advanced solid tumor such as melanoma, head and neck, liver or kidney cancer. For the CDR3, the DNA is TGTGCCACCAGCAGGTCACGAGGCTACGAGCAGTACTTC. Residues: CATSRSRGYEQYF. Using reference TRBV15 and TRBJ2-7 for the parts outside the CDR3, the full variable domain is DAMVIQNPRYQVTQFGKPVTLSCSQTLNHNVMYWYQQKSSQAPKLLFHYYDKDFNNEADTPDNFQSRRPNTSFCFLDIRSPGLGDTAMYLCATSRSRGYEQYFGPGTRLTVT.